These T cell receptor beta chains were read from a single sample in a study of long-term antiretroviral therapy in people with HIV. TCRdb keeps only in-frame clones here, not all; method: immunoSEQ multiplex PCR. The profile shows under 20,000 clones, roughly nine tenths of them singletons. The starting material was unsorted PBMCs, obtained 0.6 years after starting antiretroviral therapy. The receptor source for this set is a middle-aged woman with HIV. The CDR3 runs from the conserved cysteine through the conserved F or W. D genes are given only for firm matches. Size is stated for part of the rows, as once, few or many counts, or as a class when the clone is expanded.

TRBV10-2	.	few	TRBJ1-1	CATLRGDAAEAFF	TGCGCCACCCTAAGGGGGGACGCAGCTGAAGCTTTCTTT
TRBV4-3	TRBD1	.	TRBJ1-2	CASSQLGQGRYGYTF	TGCGCCAGCAGCCAATTGGGACAGGGTCGCTATGGCTACACCTTC
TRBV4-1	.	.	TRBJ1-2	CASSHDRDTDGYTF	TGCGCCAGCAGCCATGACCGGGACACGGATGGCTACACCTTC
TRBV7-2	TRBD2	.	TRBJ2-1	CASSHSGGSALREQFF	TGTGCCAGCAGCCATAGCGGGGGGTCCGCTTTGCGTGAGCAGTTCTTC
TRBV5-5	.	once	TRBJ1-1	CASSSTWDTEAFF	TGTGCCAGCAGCTCGACATGGGACACTGAAGCTTTCTTT
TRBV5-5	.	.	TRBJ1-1	CASSFLSQGNTEAFF	TGTGCCAGCAGTTTCCTTTCCCAGGGGAACACTGAAGCTTTCTTT
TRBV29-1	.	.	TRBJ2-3	CSVAEAELTDTQYF	TGCAGCGTCGCGGAGGCCGAACTCACAGATACGCAGTATTTT
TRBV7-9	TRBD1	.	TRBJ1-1	CASSSTNRGIEAFF	TGTGCCAGCAGCTCCACGAACAGGGGAATTGAAGCTTTCTTT
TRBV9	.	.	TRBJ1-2	CASSVGDGTGGGRTF	.
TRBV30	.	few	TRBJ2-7	CAWSVRYEQYF	TGTGCCTGGAGTGTGAGGTACGAGCAGTACTTC
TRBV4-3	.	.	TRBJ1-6	CASSQETLQGSYNSPLHF	TGCGCCAGCAGCCAAGAAACACTACAGGGTTCCTATAATTCACCCCTCCACTTT
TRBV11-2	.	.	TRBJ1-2	CASSFSGDGGYTF	TGTGCCAGCAGCTTTTCAGGGGATGGTGGCTACACCTTC
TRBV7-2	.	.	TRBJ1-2	CASSFDRDGGKLGGYTF	TGTGCCAGCAGCTTCGACCGGGACGGAGGGAAATTGGGAGGCTACACCTTC
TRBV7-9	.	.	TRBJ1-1	CASSNRQVNTEAFF	TGTGCCAGCAGCAATCGACAGGTGAACACTGAAGCTTTCTTT
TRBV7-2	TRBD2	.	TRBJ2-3	CASSLGLAGWDTQYF	TGTGCCAGCAGCTTAGGACTAGCGGGGTGGGATACGCAGTATTTT
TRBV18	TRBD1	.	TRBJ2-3	CASSPRQGASDTQYF	TGTGCCAGCTCACCAAGACAGGGGGCATCGGATACGCAGTATTTT
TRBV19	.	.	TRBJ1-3	CASSTQDSGNTIYF	TGTGCCAGTAGCACACAGGACTCTGGAAACACCATATATTTT
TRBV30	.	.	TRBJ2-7	CAWSVGYEQYF	TGTGCCTGGAGTGTAGGGTACGAGCAGTACTTC
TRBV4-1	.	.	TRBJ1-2	CASSQDSGPRYGYTF	TGCGCCAGCAGCCAAGATTCAGGGCCCCGCTATGGCTACACCTTC
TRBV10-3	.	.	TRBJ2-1	CAISEPLMRYNEQFF	TGTGCCATCAGTGAGCCCTTGATGCGGTACAATGAGCAGTTCTTC
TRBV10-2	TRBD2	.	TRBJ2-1	CASSEPASGGAGIYNEQFF	TGCGCCAGCAGCGAACCGGCTAGCGGGGGGGCCGGAATTTACAATGAGCAGTTCTTC
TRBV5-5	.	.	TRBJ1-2	CASSLEPDGNYGYTF	TGTGCCAGCAGCTTGGAACCCGACGGTAACTATGGCTACACCTTC
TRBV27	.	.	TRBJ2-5	CASILLDRLEFQETQYF	TGTGCCAGCATCTTACTAGACAGGCTCGAGTTCCAAGAGACCCAGTACTTC
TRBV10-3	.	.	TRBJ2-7	CAISEPGSSSYEQYF	TGTGCCATCAGTGAACCGGGTTCCAGTTCCTACGAGCAGTACTTC
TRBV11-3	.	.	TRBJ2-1	CASSPGTYNEQFF	TGTGCCAGCAGCCCCGGGACCTACAATGAGCAGTTCTTC